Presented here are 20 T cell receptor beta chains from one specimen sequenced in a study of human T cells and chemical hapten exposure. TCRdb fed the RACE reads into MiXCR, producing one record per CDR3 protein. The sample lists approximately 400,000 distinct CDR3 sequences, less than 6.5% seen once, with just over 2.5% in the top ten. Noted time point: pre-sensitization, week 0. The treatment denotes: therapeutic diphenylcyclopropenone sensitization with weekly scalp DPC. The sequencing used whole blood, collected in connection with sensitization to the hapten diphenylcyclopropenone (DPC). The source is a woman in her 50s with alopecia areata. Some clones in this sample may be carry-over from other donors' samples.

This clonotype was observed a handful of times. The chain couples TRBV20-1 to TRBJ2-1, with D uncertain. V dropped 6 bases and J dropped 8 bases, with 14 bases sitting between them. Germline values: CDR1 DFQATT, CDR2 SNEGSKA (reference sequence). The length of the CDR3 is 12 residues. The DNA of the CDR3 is TGCAGTGCCCGGCCACCTACCCATGAGCAGTTCTTC. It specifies CSARPPTHEQFF.

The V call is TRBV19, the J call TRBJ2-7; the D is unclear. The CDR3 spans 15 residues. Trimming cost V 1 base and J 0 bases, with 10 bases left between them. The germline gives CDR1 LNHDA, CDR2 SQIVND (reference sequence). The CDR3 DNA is TGTGCCAGTAGTATAGGAGCCGGATTCTCCTACGAGCAGTACTTC. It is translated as CASSIGAGFSYEQYF.

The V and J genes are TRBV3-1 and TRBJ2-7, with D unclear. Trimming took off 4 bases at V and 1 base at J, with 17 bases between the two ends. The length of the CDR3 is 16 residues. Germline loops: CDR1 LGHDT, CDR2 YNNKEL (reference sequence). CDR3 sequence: CASSPLPPQTSYEQYF. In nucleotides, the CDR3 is TGTGCCAGCAGCCCCCTCCCCCCCCAGACTTCCTACGAGCAGTACTTC.

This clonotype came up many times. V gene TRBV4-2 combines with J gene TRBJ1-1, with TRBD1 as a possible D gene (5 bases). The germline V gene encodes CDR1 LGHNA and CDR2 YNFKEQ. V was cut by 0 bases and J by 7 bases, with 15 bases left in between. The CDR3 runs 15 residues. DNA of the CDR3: TGTGCCAGCAGCCAAGATCGGTTGGCAGGGAATGAAGCTTTCTTT. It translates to CASSQDRLAGNEAFF.

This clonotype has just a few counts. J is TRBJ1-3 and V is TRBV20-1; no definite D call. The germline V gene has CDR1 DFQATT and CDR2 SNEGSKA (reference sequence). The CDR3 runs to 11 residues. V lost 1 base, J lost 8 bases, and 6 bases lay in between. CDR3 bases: TGCAGTGCTAGAGTCGATTACACCATATATTTT. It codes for CSARVDYTIYF.

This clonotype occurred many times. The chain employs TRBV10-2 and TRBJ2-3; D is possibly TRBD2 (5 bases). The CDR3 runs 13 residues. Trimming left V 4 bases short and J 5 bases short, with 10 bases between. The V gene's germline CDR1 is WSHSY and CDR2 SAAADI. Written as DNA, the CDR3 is TGCGCCAGCAGTGTAGTAGCGTTAGATACGCAGTATTTT. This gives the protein CASSVVALDTQYF.

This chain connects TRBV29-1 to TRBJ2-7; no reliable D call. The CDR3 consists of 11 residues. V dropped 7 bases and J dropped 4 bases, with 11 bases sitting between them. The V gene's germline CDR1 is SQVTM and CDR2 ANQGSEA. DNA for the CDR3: TGCAGCGCAAGACCAGATTACGAGCAGTACTTC. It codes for CSARPDYEQYF.

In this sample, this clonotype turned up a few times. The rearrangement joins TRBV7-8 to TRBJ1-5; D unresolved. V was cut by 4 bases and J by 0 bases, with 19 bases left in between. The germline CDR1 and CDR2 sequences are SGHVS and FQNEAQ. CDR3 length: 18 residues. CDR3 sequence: CASSSVGVWTISNQPQHF. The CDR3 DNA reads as TGTGCCAGCAGCTCCGTCGGGGTGTGGACGATTAGCAATCAGCCCCAGCATTTT.

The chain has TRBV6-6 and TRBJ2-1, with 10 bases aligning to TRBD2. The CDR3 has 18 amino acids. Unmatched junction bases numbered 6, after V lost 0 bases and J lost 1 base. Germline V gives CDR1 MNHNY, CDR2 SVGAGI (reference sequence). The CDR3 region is CASSYSQREGSSYNEQFF. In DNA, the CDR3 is TGTGCCAGCAGTTACTCGCAGCGGGAGGGCTCGTCCTACAATGAGCAGTTCTTC.

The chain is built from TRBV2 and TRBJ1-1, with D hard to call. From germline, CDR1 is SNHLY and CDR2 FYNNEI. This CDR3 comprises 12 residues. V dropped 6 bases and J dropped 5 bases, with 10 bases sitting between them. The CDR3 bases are TGTGCCAGCAGCGATTGGAGTACTGAAGCTTTCTTT. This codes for CASSDWSTEAFF.

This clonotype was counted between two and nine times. The CDR3 reads CSARGAGGDTQYF. CDR3 DNA sequence: TGCAGTGCTAGAGGTGCGGGAGGTGATACGCAGTATTTT. The chain links TRBV20-1 to TRBJ2-3; 8 bases align to TRBD2. The germline gives CDR1 DFQATT, CDR2 SNEGSKA (reference sequence). With V trimmed by 1 base and J by 6 bases, 3 bases remained unmatched. There are 13 residues in the CDR3.

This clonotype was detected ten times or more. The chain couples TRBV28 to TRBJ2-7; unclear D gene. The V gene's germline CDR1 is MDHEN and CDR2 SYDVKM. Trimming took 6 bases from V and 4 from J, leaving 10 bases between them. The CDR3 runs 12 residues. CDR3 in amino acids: CASRHPSYEQYF. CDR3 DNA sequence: TGTGCCAGCAGGCACCCGAGTTACGAGCAGTACTTC.

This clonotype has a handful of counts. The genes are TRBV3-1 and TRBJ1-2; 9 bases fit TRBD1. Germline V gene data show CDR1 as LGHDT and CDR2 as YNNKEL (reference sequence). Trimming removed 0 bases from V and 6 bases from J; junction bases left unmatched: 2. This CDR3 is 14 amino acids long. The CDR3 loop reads CASSQETGGHGYTF. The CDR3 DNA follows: TGTGCCAGCAGCCAAGAGACAGGGGGACATGGCTACACCTTC.

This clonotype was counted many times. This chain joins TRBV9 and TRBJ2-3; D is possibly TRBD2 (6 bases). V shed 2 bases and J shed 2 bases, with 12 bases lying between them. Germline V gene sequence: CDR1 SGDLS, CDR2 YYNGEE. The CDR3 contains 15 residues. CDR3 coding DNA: TGTGCCAGCAGCGTGACTAGTAGCGTCACAGATACGCAGTATTTT. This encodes CASSVTSSVTDTQYF.

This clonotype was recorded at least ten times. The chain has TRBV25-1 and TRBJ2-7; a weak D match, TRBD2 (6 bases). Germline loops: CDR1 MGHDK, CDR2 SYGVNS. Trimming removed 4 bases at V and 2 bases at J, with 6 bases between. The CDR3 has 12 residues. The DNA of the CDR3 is TGTGCCAGCAGTGCGGGAGCCTACGAGCAGTACTTC. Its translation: CASSAGAYEQYF.

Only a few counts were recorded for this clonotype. The CDR3 sequence: CASSSWFTTDTQYF. Written as DNA, the CDR3 is TGTGCCAGCAGCAGCTGGTTCACCACAGATACGCAGTATTTT. The genes are TRBV5-6 and TRBJ2-3; no firm D call. CDR3 length equals 14 residues. V shed 4 bases and J shed 2 bases, with 11 bases lying between them. Germline V gene sequence: CDR1 SGHDT, CDR2 YYEEEE.

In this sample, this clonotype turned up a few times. CDR3 protein: CASTTTGTSPAYNEQFF. The CDR3 bases are TGTGCCAGCACTACGACCGGGACTAGCCCTGCCTACAATGAGCAGTTCTTC. The chain recombines TRBV7-3 with TRBJ2-1; 9 bases line up with TRBD2. The CDR3 has 17 residues. With V trimmed by 7 bases and J by 2 bases, 12 bases remained unmatched. CDR1 and CDR2 from the germline V gene are SGHTA and FQGTGA.

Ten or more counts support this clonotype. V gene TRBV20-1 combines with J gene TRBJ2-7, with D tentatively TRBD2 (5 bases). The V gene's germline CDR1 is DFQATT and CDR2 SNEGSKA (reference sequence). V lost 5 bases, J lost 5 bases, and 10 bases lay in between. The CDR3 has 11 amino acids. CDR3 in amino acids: CSAGVGDEQYF. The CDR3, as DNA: TGCAGTGCTGGGGTCGGGGACGAGCAGTACTTC.

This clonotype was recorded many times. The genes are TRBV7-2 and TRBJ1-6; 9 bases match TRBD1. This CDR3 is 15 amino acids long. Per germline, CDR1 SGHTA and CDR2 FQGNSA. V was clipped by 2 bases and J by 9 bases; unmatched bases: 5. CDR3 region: CASSLNGQGSSPLHF. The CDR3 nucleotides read TGTGCCAGCAGCTTAAATGGACAGGGGAGTTCACCCCTCCACTTT.

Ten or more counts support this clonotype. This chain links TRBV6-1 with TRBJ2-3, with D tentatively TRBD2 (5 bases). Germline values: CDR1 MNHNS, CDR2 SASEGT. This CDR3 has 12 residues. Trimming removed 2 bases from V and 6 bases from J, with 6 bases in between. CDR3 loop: CASSERGDTQYF. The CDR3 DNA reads TGTGCCAGCAGTGAACGAGGGGATACGCAGTATTTT.